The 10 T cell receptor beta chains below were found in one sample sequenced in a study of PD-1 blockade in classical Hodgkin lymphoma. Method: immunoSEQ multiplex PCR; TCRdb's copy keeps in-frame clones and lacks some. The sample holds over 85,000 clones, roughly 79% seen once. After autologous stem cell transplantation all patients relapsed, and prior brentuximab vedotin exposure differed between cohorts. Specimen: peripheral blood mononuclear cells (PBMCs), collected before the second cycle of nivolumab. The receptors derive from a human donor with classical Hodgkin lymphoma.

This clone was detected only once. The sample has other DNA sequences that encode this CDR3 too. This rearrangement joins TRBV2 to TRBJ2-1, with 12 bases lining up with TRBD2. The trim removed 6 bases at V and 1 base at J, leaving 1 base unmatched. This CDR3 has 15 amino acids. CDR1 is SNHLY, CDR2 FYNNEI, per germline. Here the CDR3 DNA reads TGTGCCAGCAGAGGGACTAGCGGGTCCTACAATGAGCAGTTCTTC. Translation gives CASRGTSGSYNEQFF.

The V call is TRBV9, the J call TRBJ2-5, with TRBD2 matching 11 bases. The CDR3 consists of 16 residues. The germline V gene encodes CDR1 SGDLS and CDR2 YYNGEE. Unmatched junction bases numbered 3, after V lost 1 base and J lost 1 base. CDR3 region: CASSVMGTSGQETQYF. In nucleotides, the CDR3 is TGTGCCAGCAGCGTAATGGGGACTAGCGGCCAAGAGACCCAGTACTTC.

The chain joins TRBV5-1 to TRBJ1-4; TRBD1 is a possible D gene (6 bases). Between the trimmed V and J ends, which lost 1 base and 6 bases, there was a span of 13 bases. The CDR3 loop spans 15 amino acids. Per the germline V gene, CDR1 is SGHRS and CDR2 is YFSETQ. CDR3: CASSLFRGSDEKLFF. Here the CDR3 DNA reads TGCGCCAGCAGCTTGTTTAGGGGGTCGGATGAAAAACTGTTTTTT.

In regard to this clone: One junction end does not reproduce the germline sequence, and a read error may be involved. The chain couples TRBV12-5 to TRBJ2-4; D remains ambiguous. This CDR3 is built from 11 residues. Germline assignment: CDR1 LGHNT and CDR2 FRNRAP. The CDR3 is CASVLGNIQYF. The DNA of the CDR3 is TGTGCTAGTGTTTTGGGAAACATTCAGTACTTC.

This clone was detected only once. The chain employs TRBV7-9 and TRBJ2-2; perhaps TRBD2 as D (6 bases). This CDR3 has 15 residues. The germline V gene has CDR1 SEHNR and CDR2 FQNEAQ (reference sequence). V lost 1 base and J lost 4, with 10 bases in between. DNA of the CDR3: TGTGCCAGCAGCTTAGGGCGGGGACTCACCGGGGAGCTGTTTTTT. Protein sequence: CASSLGRGLTGELFF.

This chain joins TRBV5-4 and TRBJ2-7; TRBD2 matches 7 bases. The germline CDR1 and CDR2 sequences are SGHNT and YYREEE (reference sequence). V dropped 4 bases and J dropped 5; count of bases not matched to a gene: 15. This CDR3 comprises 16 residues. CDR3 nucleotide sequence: TGTGCCAGCAGCCAAAACCGTGGGGAGGGCGACGACGAGCAGTACTTC. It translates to CASSQNRGEGDDEQYF. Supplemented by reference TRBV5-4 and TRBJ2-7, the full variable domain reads ETGVTQSPTHLIKTRGQQVTLRCSSQSGHNTVSWYQQALGQGPQFIFQYYREEENGRGNFPPRFSGLQFPNYSSELNVNALELDDSALYLCASSQNRGEGDDEQYFGPGTRLTVT.

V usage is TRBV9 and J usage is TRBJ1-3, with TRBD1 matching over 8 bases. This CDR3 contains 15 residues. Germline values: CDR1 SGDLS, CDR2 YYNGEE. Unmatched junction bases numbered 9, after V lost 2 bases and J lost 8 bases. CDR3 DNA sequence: TGTGCCAGCAGCGTTGGGACAGGTGGTCCGGACACCATATATTTT. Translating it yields CASSVGTGGPDTIYF.

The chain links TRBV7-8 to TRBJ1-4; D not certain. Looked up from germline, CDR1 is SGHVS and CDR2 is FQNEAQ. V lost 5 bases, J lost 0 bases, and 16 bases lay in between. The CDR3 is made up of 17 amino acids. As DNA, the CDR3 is TGTGCCAGCAGCCTCACCCTCAGCGGGGCAACTAATGAAAAACTGTTTTTT. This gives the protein CASSLTLSGATNEKLFF.

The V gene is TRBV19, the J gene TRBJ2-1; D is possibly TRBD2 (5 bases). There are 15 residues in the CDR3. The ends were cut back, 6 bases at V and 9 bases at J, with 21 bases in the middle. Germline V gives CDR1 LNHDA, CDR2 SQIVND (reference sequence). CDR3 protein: CASSTDSGLRVEQFF. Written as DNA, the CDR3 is TGTGCCAGTAGCACGGACTCCGGCCTAAGGGTTGAGCAGTTCTTC.

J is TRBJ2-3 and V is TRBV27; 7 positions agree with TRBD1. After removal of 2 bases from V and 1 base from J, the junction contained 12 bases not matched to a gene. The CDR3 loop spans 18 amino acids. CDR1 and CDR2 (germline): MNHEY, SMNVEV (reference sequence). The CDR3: CASSLSFHGQARTDTQYF. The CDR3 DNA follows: TGTGCCAGCAGTTTAAGTTTTCACGGACAGGCACGCACAGATACGCAGTATTTT.